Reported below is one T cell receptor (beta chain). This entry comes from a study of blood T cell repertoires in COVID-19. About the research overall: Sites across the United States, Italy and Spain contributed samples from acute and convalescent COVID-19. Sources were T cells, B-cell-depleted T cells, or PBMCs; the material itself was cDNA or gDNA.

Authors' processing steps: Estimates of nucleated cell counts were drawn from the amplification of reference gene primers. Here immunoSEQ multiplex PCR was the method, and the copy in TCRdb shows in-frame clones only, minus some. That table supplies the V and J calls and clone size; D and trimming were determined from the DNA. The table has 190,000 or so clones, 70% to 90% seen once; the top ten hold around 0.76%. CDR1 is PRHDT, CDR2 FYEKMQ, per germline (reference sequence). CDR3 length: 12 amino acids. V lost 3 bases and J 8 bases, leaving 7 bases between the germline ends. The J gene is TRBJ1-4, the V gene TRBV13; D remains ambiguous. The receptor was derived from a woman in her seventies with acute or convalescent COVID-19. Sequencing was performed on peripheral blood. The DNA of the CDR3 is TGTGCCAGCAGCTTGGGAGGGGAAAAACTGTTTTTT. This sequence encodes CASSLGGEKLFF.